One sample yielded the 18 T cell receptor beta chains listed below, sequenced in a study of blood T cell repertoires in COVID-19. Repertoires were generated with immunoSEQ multiplex PCR, while TCRdb's copy carries only in-frame clones and drops some. The sample contains approximately 200,000 clones, 65% to 90% of which appear only once. Material: PBMCs or T cells enriched from blood (not recorded which). These receptors all stem from a woman aged 25 to 39 who had been exposed to COVID-19.

The chain carries TRBV7-2 and TRBJ1-4, with no clear D. The germline V and J ends were trimmed by 1 base and 0 bases, with 12 bases remaining between them. This CDR3 comprises 17 residues. The germline CDR1 and CDR2 sequences are SGHTA and FQGNSA. CDR3 bases: TGTGCCAGCAGCTTAGTGGAGGGATTTGCAACTAATGAAAAACTGTTTTTT. Its protein product is CASSLVEGFATNEKLFF. Based on the CDR3 plus reference TRBV7-2 and TRBJ1-4, the full variable domain is GAGVSQSPSNKVTEKGKDVELRCDPISGHTALYWYRQSLGQGLEFLIYFQGNSAPDKSGLPSDRFSAERTGGSVSTLTIQRTQQEDSAVYLCASSLVEGFATNEKLFFGSGTQLSVL.

A few counts support this clone. The V and J genes are TRBV7-8 and TRBJ2-1; the match to TRBD2 covers 7 bases. From germline, CDR1 is SGHVS and CDR2 FQNEAQ. The CDR3 consists of 15 residues. Trimming at V came to 4 bases and at J to 5 bases, leaving 8 bases not matched to a gene. In nucleotides, the CDR3 is TGTGCCAGCAGCTCACGGGGGGTGGCCAACAATGAGCAGTTCTTC. Translating gives CASSSRGVANNEQFF.

This clone was picked up one time. The rearrangement links TRBV28 to TRBJ1-5, with D perhaps TRBD1 (5 bases). This CDR3 region has 14 residues. Trimming took off 4 bases at V and 6 bases at J, with 13 bases between the two ends. Germline V gene lookup returns CDR1 MDHEN and CDR2 SYDVKM. The CDR3 DNA reads TGTGCCAGCAGTTCCCTGGGGGGGGGTCAGCCCCAGCATTTT. This encodes CASSSLGGGQPQHF. The complete variable domain, with remaining parts taken from reference TRBV28 and TRBJ1-5, reads DVKVTQSSRYLVKRTGEKVFLECVQDMDHENMFWYRQDPGLGLRLIYFSYDVKMKEKGDIPEGYSVSREKKERFSLILESASTNQTSMYLCASSSLGGGQPQHFGDGTRLSIL.

V is TRBV9 and J is TRBJ2-7; TRBD2 agrees at 8 bases. The length of the CDR3 is 13 residues. The germline V gene has CDR1 SGDLS and CDR2 YYNGEE. With V trimmed by 3 bases and J by 5 bases, 4 bases remained unmatched. The CDR3 spells CASSGTSGHEQYF. In nucleotides, the CDR3 is TGTGCCAGCAGCGGAACTAGCGGCCACGAGCAGTACTTC.

V gene TRBV7-2 combines with J gene TRBJ1-1; no reliable D call. Trimming took off 1 base at V and 1 base at J, with 7 bases between the two ends. The length of the CDR3 is 14 residues. CDR1 and CDR2 from the germline V gene are SGHTA and FQGNSA. CDR3 DNA sequence: TGTGCCAGCAGCTTAGAGAGAAGGAACACTGAAGCTTTCTTT. It specifies CASSLERRNTEAFF. The full variable domain, rest sourced from reference TRBV7-2 and TRBJ1-1, is GAGVSQSPSNKVTEKGKDVELRCDPISGHTALYWYRQSLGQGLEFLIYFQGNSAPDKSGLPSDRFSAERTGGSVSTLTIQRTQQEDSAVYLCASSLERRNTEAFFGQGTRLTVV.

The chain has TRBV30 and TRBJ1-2; 8 bases agree with TRBD1. CDR1 is GTSNPN and CDR2 is SVGIG in the germline V gene (reference sequence). The CDR3 covers 13 residues. The junction had 6 bases not matched to a gene; V was cut back by 2 bases and J by 7 bases. CDR3 region: CAWSTTGGGGYTF. Written as DNA, the CDR3 is TGTGCCTGGAGTACAACAGGGGGGGGTGGCTACACCTTC.

This chain uses TRBV27 with TRBJ1-1; 8 bases align to TRBD1. The germline V gene encodes CDR1 MNHEY and CDR2 SMNVEV (reference sequence). V was pared by 6 bases and J by 3 bases, with 3 bases of the junction left unmatched. The CDR3 covers 13 residues. The CDR3 DNA reads TGTGCCAGCAGCCCACAGGGGGACACTGAAGCTTTCTTT. This translates into CASSPQGDTEAFF.

The rearrangement uses TRBV9 and TRBJ2-2; D is perhaps TRBD1 (6 bases). This CDR3 contains 17 residues. Germline loops: CDR1 SGDLS, CDR2 YYNGEE. Trimming removed 0 bases at V and 6 bases at J, with 18 bases between. The CDR3 region is CASSVVRGRVTPGELFF. The CDR3 bases are TGTGCCAGCAGCGTAGTCAGGGGCAGGGTGACTCCCGGGGAGCTGTTTTTT.

The chain joins TRBV9 to TRBJ1-2, with D maybe TRBD1 (5 bases). The CDR3 has 15 amino acids. Germline CDR1 SGDLS, CDR2 YYNGEE. V was clipped by 3 bases and J by 4 bases, with 16 bases between them. CDR3 sequence reads: CASSDTGLLVYGYTF. The CDR3 DNA sequence: TGTGCCAGCAGCGATACAGGTCTGCTGGTCTATGGCTACACCTTC.

The V call is TRBV9, the J call TRBJ1-2; D unclear. Germline-derived CDR1 and CDR2 are SGDLS and YYNGEE. V was cut by 0 bases and J by 1 base, with 10 bases left in between. The CDR3 spans 15 residues. The CDR3 protein is CASSVGAHRNYGYTF. CDR3 nucleotide sequence: TGTGCCAGCAGCGTAGGGGCCCACCGTAACTATGGCTACACCTTC.

This clone was counted between two and nine times. The chain combines TRBV13 with TRBJ2-7; the D gene is possibly TRBD2 (5 bases). V lost 5 bases and J 2 bases, leaving 13 bases between the germline ends. Germline V gene sequence: CDR1 PRHDT, CDR2 FYEKMQ (reference sequence). The CDR3 has 14 residues. As DNA, the CDR3 is TGTGCCAGCAGCCGCGCGGGCAGAGCCTACGAGCAGTACTTC. Translating it yields CASSRAGRAYEQYF.

This rearrangement joins TRBV12-5 to TRBJ2-7, with TRBD1 matching over 10 bases. The CDR3 has 14 residues. V lost 5 bases and J lost 7; bases outside the gene matches: 8. CDR1 and CDR2 (germline): LGHNT, FRNRAP. CDR3 protein: CASGLGTGEREQYF. The CDR3 nucleotides are TGTGCTAGTGGTCTCGGGACAGGGGAGAGGGAGCAGTACTTC.

The chain has TRBV3-1 (or the pseudogene TRBV3-2) and TRBJ2-5, with TRBD2 matching 7 bases. The V and J ends lost 6 bases and 6 bases, in that order; junction bases with no gene match: 10. Germline V CDR1 and CDR2: LGHDT, YNNKEL (reference sequence). This CDR3 is built from 14 residues. Here the CDR3 reads CASSGGGAGQTQYF. The CDR3 nucleotides are TGTGCCAGCAGTGGGGGGGGAGCGGGACAGACCCAGTACTTC.

The rearrangement joins TRBV24-1 to TRBJ2-5; D unresolved. This CDR3 has 17 residues. From germline, CDR1 is KGHDR and CDR2 SFDVKD. V lost 1 base and J 5 bases, leaving 19 bases between the germline ends. CDR3 DNA: TGTGCCACCAGTGATTTCACTGACTCCCCTTTGCGGGAGACCCAGTACTTC. Translation gives CATSDFTDSPLRETQYF.

The chain is built from TRBV28 and TRBJ1-2; D not certain. Germline V gene lookup returns CDR1 MDHEN and CDR2 SYDVKM. The V gene lost 3 bases and the J gene lost 8 bases, with 13 bases spanning the gap. This CDR3 has 13 residues. The CDR3 sequence: CASSFVGGEGYTF. The CDR3 nucleotides are TGTGCCAGCAGTTTTGTCGGCGGAGAGGGCTACACCTTC.

The table lists this clone with a count of one. This chain joins TRBV19 and TRBJ1-3; D unclear. Per germline, CDR1 LNHDA and CDR2 SQIVND (reference sequence). The germline V and J ends were trimmed by 3 bases and 0 bases, with 9 bases remaining between them. This CDR3 has 15 residues. As DNA, the CDR3 is TGTGCCAGTAGTATTTTGTCCGTCTCTGGAAACACCATATATTTT. This sequence encodes CASSILSVSGNTIYF.

The V and J genes are TRBV3-1 (or the pseudogene TRBV3-2) and TRBJ1-3; D is perhaps TRBD1 (5 bases). The CDR3 has 16 amino acids. Looked up from germline, CDR1 is LGHDT and CDR2 is YNNKEL (reference sequence). V was cut by 5 bases and J by 4 bases, with 18 bases left in between. In DNA, the CDR3 is TGTGCCAGCAGCAGGACGGGACTCCGAAACGGAAACACCATATATTTT. Translated, it gives CASSRTGLRNGNTIYF.

V is TRBV6-2 or TRBV6-3 and J is TRBJ1-2; 12 bases agree with TRBD1. The junction had 6 bases not matched to a gene; V was cut back by 0 bases and J by 1 base. The length of the CDR3 is 18 residues. From germline, CDR1 is MNHEY and CDR2 SVGEGT. The CDR3 DNA reads TGTGCCAGCAGTTACTCGCCGGGACAGGGGGCGAATAACTATGGCTACACCTTC. Protein product: CASSYSPGQGANNYGYTF.